The source of this TCR beta chain is a study of control samples from healthy donors and cancer patients. Generated by immunoSEQ multiplex PCR, the TCRdb table keeps only in-frame clones and is missing some. The data contain 150,000 to 200,000 clones, around 90% of them singletons. The germline gives CDR1 SGHDT, CDR2 YYEEEE. The CDR3 covers 16 residues. Trimming took off 4 bases at V and 4 bases at J, with 20 bases between the two ends. The receptor was isolated from a woman between 50 and 59 years old in good health. Material: blood. The chain employs TRBV5-6 and TRBJ1-2; no clear D. The CDR3 spells CASSPAAGVSSYGYTF. Here the CDR3 DNA reads TGTGCCAGCAGCCCTGCTGCAGGCGTTTCTAGCTATGGCTACACCTTC.